Here is one T cell receptor (beta chain) with its context. No cognate antigen has been identified for it. Per-nucleotide qualities are absent, and no much larger clonotype sits a single base away. The record originates from a study of blood T cell repertoires in COVID-19 (dated by TCRdb to the early 2020s). The study in broad terms: The collaborator samples originated in the United States, Italy and Spain and spanned the acute and convalescent phases of COVID-19. Nearly every sample came with metadata listing a de-identified subject ID, COVID-19 status, age in years and sex. The dataset comprised deeply sampled blood TCRbeta repertoires from subjects exposed to, actively infected with, or recovered from COVID-19. A freely available public database, intended as a resource for researchers studying the immune response to SARS-CoV-2, is where the repertoires were released. The material from the prospective study consisted of cDNA or gDNA derived from T cells, B-cell-depleted T cells, or PBMCs. The samples were drawn from two sources: the first 160 participants of the ongoing ImmuneRACE study, and 950 to 1,500 subjects contributed by 6 global collaborators. Where available, HLA class I and class II types were obtained from metadata supplied by the sample provider rather than from assay-based typing. Paper-wide results and their limitations: The quantity of clinical and demographic metadata differed by source and by participant and was supplied without curation.

In Seattle, one collaborating source enrolled patients while the infection was active and tracked those patients longitudinally over the course of disease. Each collaborating institution followed its own protocols to collect whole blood in K2EDTA tubes. For TCRbeta analysis, collaborators shipped samples in one of three forms: frozen whole blood, isolated PBMCs, or DNA extracted from either of those sample types. TCRbeta CDR3 regions were amplified from genomic DNA by means of the immunoSEQ Assay, a bias-controlled multiplex PCR. In the source study's methods: The number of nucleated cells in each sample was estimated by amplification of reference gene primers within the assay. To quantify the absolute abundance of each unique TCRbeta CDR3 rearrangement, sequence reads were collapsed and filtered. For each sample, productive Simpson clonality was calculated as the square root of Simpson's diversity index over productive rearrangements. TCRdb took over this immuneACCESS table, retaining in-frame rearrangements with V and J assigned. Such tables are incomplete; in checked studies, under half of the missing clones stem from an unresolved V gene, and the remainder is unexplained. That table gives V, J and clone size, and the DNA gave D and trimming. This sample has around 200,000 clones in its table, and 85% to 90% of those were observed once. In total, the top ten clones hold 9.5% to 13% of the sample.

Material for sequencing was peripheral blood. This TCR derives from a woman aged 55 to 70 with COVID-19, enrolled during active disease.

The CDR3 reads as follows: CASSVAPRNDEQYF. The nucleotide sequence is TGTGCCAGCAGCGTAGCTCCTAGGAACGACGAGCAGTACTTC. The rearrangement joined TRBV9 to TRBJ2-7; no D gene can be assigned with confidence. The CDR3 starts with the cysteine, ends with the phenylalanine, and has 14 residues. Only the CDR3 DNA is retained, 42 bases long and in frame from the first base. The V and J ends are trimmed by 0 bases and 5 bases, leaving 12 bases between them. CDR1 and CDR2 are drawn from the germline V gene: SGDLS, YYNGEE.